The sequence of this T cell receptor (beta chain) was determined in a study of shared clonotypes between healthy human individuals (dated by TCRdb to the early 2020s). Describing the broader study: Two women and three men aged 18 to 49 years were included in the cohort. Blood TCR repertoires of four to six healthy adults were deeply sequenced to estimate repertoire size and the extent of clonotype sharing between individuals. Per donor, three plates each were used for CD4 naive and CD4 memory, two for CD8 naive, and one for CD8 memory. Leukapheresis yielded between about 0.8 and 9.5 billion PBMCs per donor. Different laboratories and diverse techniques were used to prepare libraries and sequence TCR repertoires, to increase sequencing depth and limit assay-specific biases. The research as a whole found: Incomplete sequencing was indicated by rarefaction of sorted-subset datasets, despite the large sequencing depth. The genetic and exposure-history diversity represented was limited by the small number of donors. Only blood was sampled, and tissue TCR repertoires likely differ from those in blood. Estimated clonotype richness was generally larger for naive than for memory subsets. Based on pairwise subsampling, the degree of clonotype sharing among donors was expected to be affected by sequencing depth. Sharing across several donors was observed for approximately 4.6% of naive CD4, under 4% of naive CD8, roughly 2.4% of memory CD4, and about 0.4% of memory CD8 clonotypes. Higher generation probabilities were observed for clonotypes shared by all four sorted-subset donors than for non-shared clonotypes.

CD8 naive samples consisted of CD45RO-negative cells that were positively selected for CCR7, yielding a CD45RA+CCR7+ population without TemRA cells. The donors were healthy, HIV-negative adults with no recently reported acute infections or vaccinations. Only Caucasian adults living in Nashville, Tennessee, USA were represented among the donors. Blood was collected by leukapheresis, and PBMCs were isolated by Ficoll-Histopaque density gradient centrifugation and then cryopreserved in liquid nitrogen vapor phase. Analytical flow cytometry was used to check the purity and quantity of every magnetically sorted T cell population. Genomic DNA was isolated from each sorted fraction and quantified by UV absorbance on a Nanodrop 2000c. As to this clone: This clone's antigen is unknown. No per-base quality is available; no much larger clone lies one base away.

V loses 4 bases, J loses 6 bases, and the germline ends lie 11 bases apart. Including cysteine and phenylalanine, the CDR3 has 12 amino acids. Only the CDR3 part of the read is kept: 36 bases, read in frame from the first base. From the germline V gene, CDR1 is SGHTS and CDR2 is YDEGEE. TCR CDR3 regions were amplified from genomic DNA by multiplex PCR using the deep immunoSEQ assay. For each cell subset, the extracted genomic DNA was distributed evenly across all wells of several immunoSEQ 96-well plates, and each plate served as one replicate. Each replicate PCR for sorted subsets received about 200 ng genomic DNA, equal to around 32,000 T cell genomes. Purified libraries were quantified with a Qubit 3.0 fluorometer, sized on a Bioanalyzer 2100, and re-quantified with the KAPA Library Quantification kit. Every immunoSEQ 96-well plate was sequenced on a separate single-read 150-cycle Illumina NextSeq 550 flow cell. In the source study's methods: Because the immunoSEQ output included only junctional sequences and no quality scores, the filtering could not be the same as the filtering used for full-length reads. To assign V/J genes and CDR3, sequences were annotated using PyIR, a Python wrapper for IgBLAST v1.9, with IMGT germline references. Reads were removed for weak V/J assignments (E-value above 1e-6), missing CDR3, stop codons, out-of-frame junctions, or ambiguous translated residues. A V3J clonotype was defined by an identical inferred V gene, J gene, and CDR3 amino acid sequence. Percentage overlap between repertoires was computed as shared unique clonotypes divided by the size of the smaller repertoire. Repertoire richness was assessed with RTK rarefaction, the Chao1 estimator, and Recon v2.1 estimates of unobserved clonotypes. For all TCRbeta clonotypes obtained by the gDNA method from a few donors, generation probabilities were computed with OLGA. The table was pulled from immuneACCESS by TCRdb, which kept in-frame rearrangements only. Such tables lose some clones; where checked, under half of the loss comes from unresolved V genes, and the rest has no known cause. V and J calls and clone size follow that table, whereas D and trimming were derived from the DNA. The sample table contains roughly 2,000,000 clones; only one count was recorded for roughly 95% of them. Approximately 1.7% of the sample is held by the ten biggest clonotypes.

Recombination connected TRBV5-8 to TRBJ2-7, with the D gene not clear enough to name. The sequence derives from a man aged 18 to 35 in good health. Some clones in this sample may be carry-over from other donors' samples. Specimen: naive CD8+ T cells from PBMCs. The sample's cell subset or site, from its label and the paper: CD45RA+CCR7+. The sequenced DNA is TGTGCCAGCAGCCTGGACCGTGGCGAGCAGTACTTC. This encodes CASSLDRGEQYF.